Included here is one T cell receptor (beta chain) sequence, with context. This clonotype has just one count. Its antigen target is currently unknown. This may arise from a read error, as a much more abundant clone is one base away. From the germline V gene (reference sequence), CDR1 is DFQATT and CDR2 is SNEGSKA. Taken from cysteine to phenylalanine, the CDR3 has 15 residues. Just the 45-base CDR3 DNA is kept, in frame starting at base 1. Trimming costs V 6 bases and J 4 bases, and their ends lie 21 bases apart. These data belong to a study of regulatory T cells in long-lasting Graves disease (dated by TCRdb to 2020 to 2023). Background for the entire study: Antithyroid drugs had been taken for less than 3 months by newly diagnosed Graves' disease patients. A total of roughly 33 samples underwent TCR sequencing: about 13 from persistent and 20 from newly diagnosed Graves' disease patients. This study used TCR sequencing and RNA sequencing of peripheral blood to compare persistent Graves' disease patients against newly diagnosed Graves' disease patients. The study took place in China and was registered as a clinical trial.

Study-wide findings and limitations: The authors acknowledged the small sample size as a limitation that may reduce accuracy. TRBV28, TRBJ1-2 and TRBJ2-5 were preferentially used in persistent disease, while TRBV20-1 and TRBJ2-1 were favored in newly diagnosed disease. Peripheral blood alone was examined, since thyroid tissue, which constituted the primary lesion, could not be accessed. More public clonotypes were shared among persistent patients (approximately 3,000) than among newly diagnosed patients (approximately 1,000). Sequencing and analysis were restricted to the TCR beta chain. Lower TCR Shannon entropy and fewer highly expanded clones were observed in persistent Graves' disease patients than in newly diagnosed patients, which suggested clonal expansion.

The library was obtained by multiplex PCR. TCRdb shows the sequencer as Illumina HiSeq 4000. iRepertoire HTBI primers and Arm-PCR amplification of CDR3 regions were used to construct TCR beta libraries. Before sequencing, the PCR products underwent gel purification. Per the source publication's procedure: A total of around 59 TRBV and some 15 TRBJ segments were identified across samples and were used for gene usage analysis of CDR3 amino acid clonotypes. COPE and FqMerger were used to merge filtered high-quality paired reads into contigs. BLAST was used to align contigs to IMGT TRBV, TRBD and TRBJ reference genes, with CDR3 defined following IMGT. Highly expanded clones were defined as clonotypes with a frequency above 0.1%. Shannon entropy was used to measure repertoire diversity, and the Gini coefficient was used to measure V-J evenness. A clonotype was considered public if more than one individual shared it. In-frame beta chains were kept once TCRdb had trimmed the public reads at Q25 with fastp and called clones with MiXCR. Rows are unified per CDR3 protein, each entry keeping the most common DNA and genes. These V and J calls rely on TCRdb rather than the paper's analysis. This sample holds 440,000 or so distinct CDR3 sequences; around 17% were observed only once. The top ten constitute around 11% of the sample.

The time point label on this specimen signifies: newly diagnosed GD, antithyroid drugs for less than 3 months. For both TCR sequencing and RNA sequencing, RNA was extracted from PBMCs using TRIzol. The diagnosis of Graves' disease followed American Thyroid Association guidelines. Recruitment of patients was carried out at an endocrinology department in Xi'an, China. Each patient gave 9 to 10 milliliters of peripheral blood, collected in an EDTA anticoagulant tube. Ficoll Paque Plus density gradient separation was used to isolate PBMCs, and no further T cell sorting was done. An Agilent 2100 Bioanalyzer and agarose gel were used to check RNA quality, and a NanoDrop 2000 was used to measure RNA concentration. These data are also associated with another study on T cells in Graves' hyperthyroidism and ophthalmopathy. Looking at the second paper: Stable Graves' hyperthyroidism was defined as the absence of progression to ophthalmopathy over 18 months of follow-up. The hyperthyroidism patients were between 18 and 65 years old and newly diagnosed, with a disease duration of less than 2 months. Exclusion was applied to patients with uncontrolled infections, other autoimmune diseases, pregnancy or lactation. Diagnoses relied on clinical symptoms, serum thyroxine and TRAb, thyroid ultrasound and orbital computed tomography. For the first round of RT-PCR on the TCR CDR3, the HTBI primer set was used together with the Qiagen OneStep RT-PCR kit. Blood samples also contained most of the expanded thyroid clonotypes (frequency above 0.001), which suggests that blood repertoires may reflect thyroid immune responses. Ophthalmopathy was separated from stable hyperthyroidism by a 13 V-J signature model, with approximately 89% sensitivity and about 84% specificity obtained in cross-validation and 80%/75% obtained in testing. In validation, the model predicted progression to ophthalmopathy a median of around 6.5 months before onset, with approximately 68% sensitivity and 72.22% specificity. To identify distinguishing TCR V-J signatures, a discovery cohort of 90 to 100 patients was used, comprising approximately 40 with Graves' ophthalmopathy and around 60 with stable Graves' hyperthyroidism. Whether ophthalmopathy could be predicted prospectively was tested in an independent validation cohort made up of under 20 hyperthyroidism patients plus 17 patients who later progressed to ophthalmopathy. The approximately 90 discovery patients were randomly split 7:3 into training and test sets. Thyroid tissue and blood T-cell repertoires from several Graves' hyperthyroidism patients were also compared in the study. Following sampling, methimazole starting at 30 mg daily was given to hyperthyroidism patients, and high-dose intravenous methylprednisolone was given to ophthalmopathy patients. A second multiplex PCR round built the libraries, followed by size selection and purification. Libraries were sequenced paired-end with 100 bp reads on an Illumina HiSeq2000. SOAPnuke was used to process the raw data, throwing out any read that contained adapters or uncalled bases, had a mean Phred below 15, or lacked an exact constant-primer or identifier match. High-quality paired reads were merged with COPE v1.2.5, and unique nucleotide sequences were defined as clonotypes. MiTCR v1.1 was used to align clonotypes to the IMGT TRBV, TRBD and TRBJ reference segments. Analysis was restricted to V-J combinations with a frequency above 0.0001, which covered just over 98% of repertoires. A TCS score was defined as the ratio between F50 (clonal expansion) and ExV (chaos), using BLOSUM62-based TCRdist between CDR3 peptides within each V-J. Welch's t-statistics and random forest reduced around 550 V-J features to 13, which were used in a naive Bayes classifier (R e1071). No statistical method was used to set the sample size in advance, and investigators knew the group allocation. According to the paper, TCR Vbeta CDR3 sequencing was carried out on more than 120 peripheral blood samples, which came from some 41 ophthalmopathy, under 85 hyperthyroidism and approximately 17 progressor patients.

Recombination connected TRBV20-1 to TRBJ1-1; the best D guess is TRBD1, with 5 bases matching. The material sequenced was peripheral blood mononuclear cells (PBMCs), taken at new diagnosis, from a patient treated with antithyroid drugs. The sequence was collected from a woman between 25 and 40 years old with Graves disease. Donor details come from another sample of the same person, matched by shared clones. Read as DNA, the sequence is TGCAGTGCCCAATGGGGCGCCCGGGTGAGCACTGAAGCTTTCTTT. Its protein is CSAQWGARVSTEAFF.